One and the same sample provided the 17 T cell receptor beta chains below, sequenced in a study of tumor-infiltrating lymphocytes in oesophageal squamous cell carcinoma. TCRdb passed the PCR reads through MiXCR, listing each CDR3 protein once. The table lists around 18,000 distinct CDR3 sequences, around 44% of them singletons. The sequenced sample was esophageal tumor tissue. The receptors here all came from a male donor with esophageal squamous cell carcinoma.

The genes are TRBV2 and TRBJ1-5; D is unclear. Trimming cost V 6 bases and J 0 bases, with 9 bases left between them. Germline assignment: CDR1 SNHLY and CDR2 FYNNEI. CDR3 length equals 14 residues. CDR3 loop: CASRTGNSNQPQHF. The CDR3 region has the DNA TGTGCCAGCAGGACGGGCAATAGCAATCAGCCCCAGCATTTT.

V usage is TRBV7-8 and J usage is TRBJ2-3; D call uncertain. V was trimmed by 2 bases and J by 2 bases, leaving 5 bases between them. Germline V gives CDR1 SGHVS, CDR2 FQNEAQ. The CDR3 has 13 amino acids. The CDR3 DNA follows: TGTGCCAGCAGCTTAACAATCACAGATACGCAGTATTTT. As protein: CASSLTITDTQYF. The full variable domain, in which reference TRBV7-8 and TRBJ2-3 provide the parts outside the CDR3, is GAGVSQSPRYKVAKRGQDVALRCDPISGHVSLFWYQQALGQGPEFLTYFQNEAQLDKSGLPSDRFFAERPEGSVSTLKIQRTQQEDSAVYLCASSLTITDTQYFGPGTRLTVL.

This clonotype was observed a few times. V is TRBV7-6 and J is TRBJ2-3, with no clear D. CDR1 and CDR2 (germline): SGHVS, FNYEAQ. Deletions cut 3 bases from V and 0 bases from J, with 10 bases between. The CDR3 covers 15 residues. In DNA, the CDR3 is TGTGCCAGCAGCTTTGCGTTTTCTAGCACAGATACGCAGTATTTT. Translated: CASSFAFSSTDTQYF.

This clonotype was picked up many times. This sequence may be a read error, since a much larger clone differs from it by one base. This chain's CDR3 is CASSEGLANYNEQYF. The CDR3 nucleotides are TGTGCCAGCAGTGAGGGACTAGCGAACTACAATGAGCAGTACTTC. The V call is TRBV6-1, the J call TRBJ2-5; 10 bases align to TRBD2. V shed 3 bases, J shed 11 bases, and the junction held 12 bases outside the gene matches. This CDR3 is built from 15 residues. CDR1 and CDR2 from the germline V gene are MNHNS and SASEGT.

V usage is TRBV28 and J usage is TRBJ2-1; TRBD1 aligns across 7 bases. The assigned J gene may be wrong: the sequence end matches TRBJ2-7 better. The germline V gene encodes CDR1 MDHEN and CDR2 SYDVKM. The CDR3 is 13 residues long. CDR3 loop: CASSRGQVYEQYF. The CDR3 DNA follows: TGTGCCAGCAGCCGCGGACAGGTCTACGAGCAGTACTTC.

This clonotype showed up many times. This chain joins TRBV6-1 and TRBJ1-4; TRBD1 is a possible D gene (6 bases). The CDR3 is 15 residues long. V lost 4 bases, J lost 3 bases, and 12 bases lay in between. CDR1 MNHNS and CDR2 SASEGT come from the germline V gene. The CDR3, as DNA: TGTGCCAGCAGTGCCCCAGGGGAGGCTAATGAAAAACTGTTTTTT. Its translation is CASSAPGEANEKLFF.

V and J are TRBV11-3 and TRBJ2-3; D may be TRBD1 or TRBD2 (6 bases each). Trimming took off 4 bases at V and 3 bases at J, with 17 bases between the two ends. The CDR3 consists of 16 residues. The germline CDR1 and CDR2 sequences are SGHNT and YENEEA. CDR3 nucleotide sequence: TGTGCCAGCAGCTCAGGAGGGGGATTTGGAACAGATACGCAGTATTTT. Its translation: CASSSGGGFGTDTQYF.

This clonotype was picked up many times. This sequence may be a read error, since a much larger clone differs from it by one base. The gene calls are TRBV7-6 and TRBJ2-5, with 9 bases fitting TRBD1. Germline CDR1 SGHVS, CDR2 FNYEAQ. The V and J ends lost 4 bases and 11 bases, in that order; junction bases with no gene match: 8. CDR3 size: 13 residues. CDR3 sequence: CASSWDRESEQYF. The DNA for the CDR3 is TGTGCCAGCAGCTGGGACAGGGAAAGTGAGCAGTACTTC.

J is TRBJ2-4 and V is TRBV7-6, with D tentatively TRBD2 (6 bases). The last part of the DNA fits TRBJ2-7 better; the J call may be wrong. CDR1 and CDR2 (germline): SGHVS, FNYEAQ. The length of the CDR3 is 15 residues. Here the CDR3 DNA reads TGTGCCAGCAGCACAGAACCCGGGACTTCGGGCGAGCAGTACTTC. This codes for CASSTEPGTSGEQYF.

This clonotype was counted only a few times. This chain links TRBV7-8 with TRBJ2-4; 9 bases match TRBD1. With the DNA end fitting TRBJ2-1 better, the J assignment may be wrong. The CDR3 contains 16 residues. Looked up from germline, CDR1 is SGHVS and CDR2 is FQNEAQ. CDR3 region: CASSLEALDRGYEQFF. The CDR3 DNA reads TGTGCCAGCAGCTTAGAAGCCTTGGACAGGGGTTACGAGCAGTTCTTC.

As to this clonotype: The junction differs from germline at one of its ends, possibly a read error. This chain connects TRBV6-8 to TRBJ2-1; no definite D call. From germline, CDR1 is MNHGY and CDR2 SAAAGT. The length of the CDR3 is 14 residues. CDR3 region: CAISVRGRQNEQFF. CDR3 coding DNA: TGTGCCATCAGTGTTCGCGGTAGGCAGAATGAGCAGTTCTTC.

CDR3 sequence: CASSQVQGGEQYF. DNA of the CDR3: TGTGCCAGCAGCCAAGTACAGGGTGGGGAGCAGTACTTC. The V call is TRBV7-3, the J call TRBJ2-1, with D possibly matching TRBD1 (6 bases). The assigned J gene may be wrong: the sequence end matches TRBJ2-7 better. The V gene's germline CDR1 is SGHTA and CDR2 FQGTGA. The CDR3 is made up of 13 amino acids.

J is TRBJ2-1 and V is TRBV11-2; no firm D call. V was pared by 0 bases and J by 6 bases, with 6 bases between. Germline V lookup: CDR1 SGHAT, CDR2 FQNNGV. The CDR3 is 13 amino acids. The CDR3 sequence is CASSLESFNEQFF. The CDR3 DNA reads as TGTGCCAGCAGCTTAGAGTCTTTCAATGAGCAGTTCTTC.

The genes are TRBV6-5 and TRBJ2-6; maybe TRBD1 (6 bases). The CDR3 is 15 amino acids. Trimming stripped 8 bases from V and 0 bases from J, with 11 bases between. Germline V gene data show CDR1 as MNHEY and CDR2 as SVGAGI. The CDR3 DNA reads TGTGCCAGCTATTTACAGGGCTCTGGGGCCAACGTCCTGACTTTC. As protein: CASYLQGSGANVLTF.

The sample holds a few counts of this clonotype. This chain joins TRBV27 and TRBJ2-7; TRBD2 is a possible D gene (6 bases). The J call may be wrong; the DNA end is better matched by TRBJ2-1. The germline V gene has CDR1 MNHEY and CDR2 SMNVEV (reference sequence). This CDR3 is built from 15 residues. The CDR3 sequence: CASSLWASARLEQFF. CDR3 nucleotide sequence: TGTGCCAGCAGTTTATGGGCTAGCGCAAGGCTCGAGCAGTTCTTC.

This clonotype is large (0.1 to 1%) within its sample. The chain recombines TRBV7-2 with TRBJ2-1; 9 positions match TRBD1. CDR3 length: 17 residues. The V segment lost 5 bases and the J segment 4 bases; nucleotides outside the gene matches: 12. The germline V gene encodes CDR1 SGHTA and CDR2 FQGNSA. This CDR3 reads CASSLPTGTGNYNEQFF. CDR3 coding DNA: TGTGCCAGCAGCCTTCCCACCGGGACAGGGAATTACAATGAGCAGTTCTTC.

Sample share makes this clonotype medium-sized (0.01 to 0.1%). Mismatch with germline at one junction end may stem from a read error. The chain has TRBV7-7 and TRBJ2-3; possibly TRBD1 or TRBD2 for D (5 bases each). The CDR3 has 14 residues. From germline, CDR1 is SSHAT and CDR2 FNYEAQ (reference sequence). The CDR3 region has the DNA TGTGCTAGCAGCTTGACGGGGCGAGGAGATACGCAGTATTTT. Its protein is CASSLTGRGDTQYF.